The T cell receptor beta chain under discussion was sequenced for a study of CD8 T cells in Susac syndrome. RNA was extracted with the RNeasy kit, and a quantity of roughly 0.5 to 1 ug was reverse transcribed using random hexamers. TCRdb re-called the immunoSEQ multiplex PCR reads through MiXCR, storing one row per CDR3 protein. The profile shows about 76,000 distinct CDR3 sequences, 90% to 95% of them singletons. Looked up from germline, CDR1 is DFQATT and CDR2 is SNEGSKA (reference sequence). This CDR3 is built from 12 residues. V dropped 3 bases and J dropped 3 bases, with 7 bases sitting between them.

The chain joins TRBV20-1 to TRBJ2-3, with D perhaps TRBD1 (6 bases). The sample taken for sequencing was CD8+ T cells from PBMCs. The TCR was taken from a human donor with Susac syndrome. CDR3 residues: CSASGTTDTQYF. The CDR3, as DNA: TGCAGTGCTAGTGGGACAACAGATACGCAGTATTTT.